Presented here are 9 T cell receptor beta chains from one specimen sequenced in a study of shared clonotypes between healthy human individuals. The data were produced by immunoSEQ multiplex PCR, yet TCRdb's version contains in-frame clones alone and is incomplete. The sample consists of about 2.5 million clones, around 92% of them appearing once. Material for sequencing was naive CD4+ T cells from PBMCs. Indicated subset: CD45RA+ positively selected. All receptors come from a man between 18 and 35 years old in good health. Some clones in this sample may be carry-over from other donors' samples.

The V gene is TRBV10-1, the J gene TRBJ2-2; 7 bases are shared with TRBD2. Germline V gene data show CDR1 as WNHNN and CDR2 as SYGVQD (reference sequence). The CDR3 totals 14 residues. After removal of 1 base from V and 6 bases from J, the junction contained 2 bases not matched to a gene. The CDR3 DNA follows: TGCGCCAGCAGTGAGTTGCGGGAGTCCGGGGAGCTGTTTTTT. This gives the protein CASSELRESGELFF.

The gene calls are TRBV6-5 and TRBJ1-4, with unresolved D. In germline, CDR1 is MNHEY, CDR2 SVGAGI. This CDR3 spans 13 amino acids. Trimming left V 2 bases short and J 5 bases short, with 6 bases between. The CDR3 nucleotides are TGTGCCAGCAGTTACCAGGCAAATGAAAAACTGTTTTTT. It codes for CASSYQANEKLFF.

This clone appeared a single time. The rearrangement uses TRBV19 and TRBJ2-4, with D tentatively TRBD1 (6 bases). The CDR3 is made up of 15 amino acids. Germline loops: CDR1 LNHDA, CDR2 SQIVND (reference sequence). Trimming cost V 4 bases and J 2 bases, with 12 bases left between them. This CDR3 is CASSTGRDTKNIQYF. CDR3 nucleotide sequence: TGTGCCAGTAGTACGGGCAGGGACACCAAAAACATTCAGTACTTC.

As for this clone: Additional DNA sequences in this sample encode the identical CDR3. The genes are TRBV30 and TRBJ1-5; D uncertain. V dropped 0 bases and J dropped 2 bases, with 5 bases sitting between them. CDR3 length: 13 amino acids. From germline, CDR1 is GTSNPN and CDR2 SVGIG (reference sequence). DNA for the CDR3: TGTGCCTGGAGTGTACTTGGCAATCAGCCCCAGCATTTT. Its protein is CAWSVLGNQPQHF.

The chain joins TRBV6-5 to TRBJ2-7; TRBD1 matches 9 bases. This CDR3 has 14 residues. Trimming cost V 6 bases and J 2 bases; bases outside gene matches: 5. Germline V gene data show CDR1 as MNHEY and CDR2 as SVGAGI. CDR3: CASRFGQGTYEQYF. The DNA for the CDR3 is TGTGCCAGCAGGTTCGGACAGGGGACCTACGAGCAGTACTTC.

This clone was counted between two and nine times. The chain links TRBV19 to TRBJ1-2, with 7 bases lining up with TRBD1. Per germline, CDR1 LNHDA and CDR2 SQIVND (reference sequence). V lost 7 bases, J lost 4 bases, and 3 bases stayed unmatched. The CDR3 spans 12 residues. As DNA, the CDR3 is TGTGCCAGTAACCAGGGGGTCTATGGCTACACCTTC. Amino acids: CASNQGVYGYTF.

This chain uses TRBV19 with TRBJ1-5; D ambiguous. V shed 4 bases and J shed 13 bases, with 8 bases lying between them. This CDR3 has 10 residues. Germline lookup yields CDR1 LNHDA and CDR2 SQIVND (reference sequence). Written as DNA, the CDR3 is TGTGCCAGTAGTAGTGCGGAACAGCATTTT. Its translation is CASSSAEQHF. Using reference TRBV19 and TRBJ1-5 for the parts outside the CDR3, the full variable domain is DGGITQSPKYLFRKEGQNVTLSCEQNLNHDAMYWYRQDPGQGLRLIYYSQIVNDFQKGDIAEGYSVSREKKESFPLTVTSAQKNPTAFYLCASSSAEQHFGDGTRLSIL.

The CDR3 loop is CASSRGGRTSVSDTQYF. The CDR3 region has the DNA TGTGCCAGCAGTAGGGGGGGGCGGACTAGCGTTTCAGATACGCAGTATTTT. The chain is built from TRBV25-1 and TRBJ2-3; 9 bases are a match to TRBD2. The length of the CDR3 is 17 residues. CDR1 MGHDK and CDR2 SYGVNS come from the germline V gene. V lost 5 bases to trimming and J lost 4 bases; unmatched junction nucleotides: 13.

This clone came up a few times. This rearrangement joins TRBV9 to TRBJ1-5, with D unclear. CDR3 length: 13 amino acids. The germline V gene has CDR1 SGDLS and CDR2 YYNGEE. V was shortened by 0 bases and J by 6 bases, with 7 bases between the two germline ends. The CDR3 here is CASSVALGQPQHF. CDR3 DNA sequence: TGTGCCAGCAGCGTAGCACTCGGTCAGCCCCAGCATTTT.